This is a list of T cell receptor beta chains from one sample in a study of blood T cell repertoires in COVID-19. Repertoires were generated with immunoSEQ multiplex PCR, while TCRdb's copy carries only in-frame clones and drops some. The repertoire holds some 73,000 clones, around 82% seen once, with around 28% in the top ten. Sequencing used peripheral blood. These receptor sequences come from a human donor in a cohort sampled during active COVID-19. CDR3s include the opening cysteine and the closing phenylalanine or tryptophan. A D gene is named only where the DNA matches it firmly. Size is stated for part of the rows, as once, few or many counts, or as a class when the clone is expanded.

>TRBV11-3|TRBJ1-2|.|TRBD1
TGTGCCAGCAGCCCAGGGGGCTCACGGGACTATGGCTACACCTTC
CASSPGGSRDYGYTF
>TRBV6-2/TRBV6-3|TRBJ1-5|.|TRBD1
TGTGCCAGCAGTCGACGAGGACAGGGTGGCAATCAGCCCCAGCATTTT
CASSRRGQGGNQPQHF
>TRBV5-1|TRBJ2-3|.|.
TGCGCCAGCACAGTCGGAGGGGGGGCCGCAGATACGCAGTATTTT
CASTVGGGAADTQYF
>TRBV4-2|TRBJ2-5|.|TRBD2
TGTGCCAGCAGCCAGCGCACCAGCGGGGGGGCCGGTGAGACCCAGTACTTC
CASSQRTSGGAGETQYF
>TRBV5-1|TRBJ2-1|.|.
TGCGCCAGCAGCGGCGGCGGGTCCTACAATGAGCAGTTCTTC
CASSGGGSYNEQFF
>TRBV9|TRBJ2-1|.|TRBD2
TGTGCCAGCAGCGCCTCCGGGGGGGGCTCGGACAATGAGCAGTTCTTC
CASSASGGGSDNEQFF
>TRBV5-5|TRBJ2-3|.|.
TGTGCCAGCACCCCGGACTACTTTGTTGATGATACGCAGTATTTT
CASTPDYFVDDTQYF
>TRBV5-1|TRBJ1-3|.|.
TGCGCCAGCAGCCTCACAGGAGATACTGGAAACACCATATATTTT
CASSLTGDTGNTIYF
>TRBV7-3|TRBJ2-7|few|TRBD1
TGTGCCAGCAGCCAGACAGGGAGTGCTATCTACGAGCAGTACTTC
CASSQTGSAIYEQYF
>TRBV6-2/TRBV6-3|TRBJ1-5|once|.
TGTGCCAGCACCCCCGATGGAGGGGTCCACCAGCCCCAGCATTTT
CASTPDGGVHQPQHF
>TRBV4-2|TRBJ2-7|.|TRBD1
TGTGCCAGCAGCACCCGACAGGGGCCTATCAGCGAGCAGTACTTC
CASSTRQGPISEQYF
>TRBV5-1|TRBJ2-2|.|TRBD2
TGCGCCCGCGGGGCGGGGGGGCCGACCGGGGAGCTGTTTTTT
CARGAGGPTGELFF
>TRBV5-4|TRBJ2-2|once|TRBD2
TGTGCCAGCAGCTTGGGGGGGGGACCTCCGAACACCGGGGAGCTGTTTTTT
CASSLGGGPPNTGELFF
>TRBV12-5|TRBJ1-5|.|.
TGTGCTAGTGGTTTGGCCCAGACTTACGGACGGGAGAGCAATCAGCCCCAGCATTTT
CASGLAQTYGRESNQPQHF
>TRBV11-2|TRBJ2-5|.|TRBD2
TGTGCCAGCAGCTTAGATCGGGGGGGGACCCAGTACTTC
CASSLDRGGTQYF
>TRBV7-2|TRBJ1-2|.|.
TGTGCCAGCAGCTTGGCCTTACCGCACTATGGCTACACCTTC
CASSLALPHYGYTF
>TRBV10-2|TRBJ2-2|.|TRBD2
TGCGCCAGCAGTGGGAGCGGGGGGGCCAACACCGGGGAGCTGTTTTTT
CASSGSGGANTGELFF
>TRBV7-2|TRBJ2-4|once|.
TGTGCCAGCAGCTTGGGTTCTGGGACAAACAAAAACATTCAGTACTTC
CASSLGSGTNKNIQYF
>TRBV5-1|TRBJ2-7|.|TRBD1
TGCGCCAGCAGCTTGAGGGATGACAGGGGCGGCGAGCAGTACTTC
CASSLRDDRGGEQYF
>TRBV29-1|TRBJ1-2|.|TRBD1
TGCAGCGTTGAAGATGGGACAGACTATGGCTACACCTTC
CSVEDGTDYGYTF
>TRBV19|TRBJ1-5|.|TRBD1
TGTGCCAGTAGTGCCCGGGACAGTGGTAGTCAGCCCCAGCATTTT
CASSARDSGSQPQHF
>TRBV3-1/TRBV3-2|TRBJ2-7|few|.
TGTGCCAGCAGCCAACGGGATACCGAGCAGTACTTC
CASSQRDTEQYF
>TRBV4-1|TRBJ2-7|.|.
TGCGCCAGCAGCCCGTCCGGAGGGTACGAGCAGTACTTC
CASSPSGGYEQYF
>TRBV15|TRBJ2-1|.|.
TGTGCCACCAGCAGAGATCCTGGGGGGGGGCCCTACAATGAGCAGTTCTTC
CATSRDPGGGPYNEQFF
>TRBV25-1|TRBJ2-5|few|TRBD2
TGTGCCAGCAGTAGCGGGGGGGCCTTCGAGGAGACCCAGTACTTC
CASSSGGAFEETQYF
>TRBV5-1|TRBJ2-5|.|.
TGCGCCAGCAGCGTAGGAAAAACAGGGCGCGAGACCCAGTACTTC
CASSVGKTGRETQYF
>TRBV6-5|TRBJ2-3|.|.
TGTGCCAGCAGTCCCCTCCGGTGGGATACGCAGTATTTT
CASSPLRWDTQYF
>TRBV6-5|TRBJ2-7|.|.
TGTGCCAGCGGGGAGCCGGCGGGTTACTACGAGCAGTACTTC
CASGEPAGYYEQYF
>TRBV29-1|TRBJ2-5|.|.
TGCAGCGTCGGCCGGCCTCCGGGTGATGGGACCCAGTACTTC
CSVGRPPGDGTQYF
>TRBV3-1/TRBV3-2|TRBJ1-2|.|.
TGTGCCAGCAGCCAAGATTCTGGGACTCTTGGCTACACCTTC
CASSQDSGTLGYTF
>TRBV9|TRBJ2-3|.|.
TGTGCCAGTCGTCCCAGCACAGATACGCAGTATTTT
CASRPSTDTQYF
>TRBV4-1|TRBJ1-5|.|.
TGCGCCAGCAGCCAGGCATGGCCCCCGGCAGGGCTTCGACAGCCCCAGCATTTT
CASSQAWPPAGLRQPQHF
>TRBV29-1|TRBJ1-1|.|.
TGCAGCGTTCGGGAACAGAACACTGAAGCTTTCTTT
CSVREQNTEAFF
>TRBV28|TRBJ2-7|.|TRBD1
TGTGCCAGCTTAGGACAGGGCGCCTACGAGCAGTACTTC
CASLGQGAYEQYF
>TRBV6-5|TRBJ2-2|.|.
TGTGCCAGCACCGACACGAACACCGGGGAGCTGTTTTTT
CASTDTNTGELFF
>TRBV4-1|TRBJ2-7|few|TRBD1
TGCGCCAGCAGCCAAGAGAGTGGGACAGGGGATTACGAGCAGTACTTC
CASSQESGTGDYEQYF
>TRBV4-1|TRBJ1-2|.|TRBD1
TGCGCCAGCAGCCGATCCGGGACAGGGAATCGAGATGGCTACACCTTC
CASSRSGTGNRDGYTF
>TRBV5-1|TRBJ2-7|.|.
TGCGCCAGCAGCTTGGGGGGAGACGAGCAGTACTTC
CASSLGGDEQYF
>TRBV23-1|TRBJ1-1|.|TRBD1
TGCGCCAGCAGTCAATCGGGGACAGGGTGGCCTGAAGCTTTCTTT
CASSQSGTGWPEAFF
>TRBV6-6|TRBJ1-5|.|.
TGTGCCAGCAGTCCTACAGGGACCCACAATCAGCCCCAGCATTTT
CASSPTGTHNQPQHF
>TRBV5-6|TRBJ1-5|.|.
TGTGCCAGCAGCCGCAGGGGCGCCGTAGGTCAGCCCCAGCATTTT
CASSRRGAVGQPQHF
>TRBV6-5|TRBJ2-7|.|.
TGTGCCAGCAGGCAGGGTTACGAGCAGTACTTC
CASRQGYEQYF
>TRBV5-6|TRBJ1-1|.|TRBD1
TGTGCCAGCAGCTGGGGGACAGGGTCAAACACTGAAGCTTTCTTT
CASSWGTGSNTEAFF
>TRBV21-1|TRBJ1-4|.|.
TGTGCCAGCAGTTCCCTCCGGGACAGCGCTAATGAAAAACTGTTTTTT
CASSSLRDSANEKLFF
>TRBV7-9|TRBJ1-6|few|.
TGTGCCAGCAGCTTTAGTGAGAGGATAAATTCACCCCTCCACTTT
CASSFSERINSPLHF
>TRBV7-9|TRBJ2-3|once|TRBD1
TGTGCCAGCAGCATACGGGACAGGGGAACAGATACGCAGTATTTT
CASSIRDRGTDTQYF
>TRBV5-4|TRBJ1-2|.|TRBD1
TGTGCCAGCAGCCCTAGGACAGGGGCGGAGGTCTATGGCTACACCTTC
CASSPRTGAEVYGYTF
>TRBV10-3|TRBJ2-7|.|.
TGTGCCATCAGTGAGTCCCTGGCGGGGGCCCAGGGGGAGCAGTACTTC
CAISESLAGAQGEQYF
>TRBV2|TRBJ1-2|once|TRBD1
TGTGCCAGCAGGCCCCGGACAGGGGATGATGGCTACACCTTC
CASRPRTGDDGYTF
>TRBV6-6|TRBJ1-5|.|TRBD1
TGTGCCAGCAGTTACTCCACAGGGGAGGACCAGCCCCAGCATTTT
CASSYSTGEDQPQHF
>TRBV9|TRBJ2-3|.|.
TGTGCCAGCAGCGCAGTGCGGGGAAGCACAGATACGCAGTATTTT
CASSAVRGSTDTQYF
>TRBV7-2|TRBJ2-2|.|TRBD2
TGTGCCAGCAGCTTAGGAGCGGGAGGGACCACCGGGGAGCTGTTTTTT
CASSLGAGGTTGELFF
>TRBV7-6|TRBJ2-3|.|TRBD2
TGTGCCAGCAGCCCTAGCGGGGGACGCACAGATACGCAGTATTTT
CASSPSGGRTDTQYF
>TRBV3-1/TRBV3-2|TRBJ1-4|.|.
TGTGCCAGCAGACACCTCGAAAAACTGTTTTTT
CASRHLEKLFF